A single sample is the source of the 11 T cell receptor beta chains below, sequenced in a study of blood T cell repertoires in COVID-19. Measured with immunoSEQ multiplex PCR; TCRdb has only the in-frame clones, and not every one. The table records tens of thousands of clones, 65% to 80% of them present only once. Sequencing was carried out using peripheral blood. These receptors were taken from an elderly woman with active or convalescent COVID-19.

The J gene is TRBJ1-1, the V gene TRBV19; unclear D gene. Germline V CDR1 and CDR2: LNHDA, SQIVND (reference sequence). Trimming took 6 bases from V and 3 from J, leaving 5 bases between them. The CDR3 consists of 11 residues. DNA for the CDR3: TGTGCCAGTAGGTCGTACACTGAAGCTTTCTTT. Translated: CASRSYTEAFF.

This clone was seen only a few times. The chain links TRBV27 to TRBJ1-1, with D unclear. CDR1 and CDR2 (germline): MNHEY, SMNVEV (reference sequence). This CDR3 contains 13 residues. With 3 bases removed from V and 4 bases from J, the gap between germline ends came to 9 bases. CDR3 nucleotides: TGTGCCAGCAGTTTCGACCGGGGCACTGAAGCTTTCTTT. This gives the protein CASSFDRGTEAFF.

V usage is TRBV7-2 and J usage is TRBJ1-1, with D uncertain. Trimming removed 4 bases from V and 0 bases from J, with 6 bases in between. CDR3 size: 13 residues. Germline CDR1 reads SGHTA; CDR2 reads FQGNSA. The CDR3 loop reads CASSYKLNTEAFF. For the CDR3, the DNA is TGTGCCAGCAGCTATAAGCTGAACACTGAAGCTTTCTTT.

V gene TRBV5-4 combines with J gene TRBJ2-7, with a weak D call TRBD1 (5 bases). Germline V gene data show CDR1 as SGHNT and CDR2 as YYREEE (reference sequence). V lost 4 bases and J 3 bases, leaving 11 bases between the germline ends. The CDR3 loop spans 13 amino acids. The DNA for the CDR3 is TGTGCCAGCAGCACCCAAGACAGCTACGAGCAGTACTTC. Protein: CASSTQDSYEQYF.

The count of this clone is one. V is TRBV2 and J is TRBJ1-2, with D perhaps matching TRBD1 (6 bases). Germline V CDR1 and CDR2: SNHLY, FYNNEI. The CDR3 length is 12 residues. V was pared by 10 bases and J by 1 base, with 10 bases between. The CDR3 here is CANSDSNYGYTF. CDR3 in DNA: TGTGCCAATTCGGACAGTAACTATGGCTACACCTTC.

The chain recombines TRBV7-2 with TRBJ2-5; TRBD1 agrees at 11 bases. Germline V lookup: CDR1 SGHTA, CDR2 FQGNSA. The CDR3 extends over 16 amino acids. V lost 5 bases and J lost 5; bases outside the gene matches: 10. In DNA form, the CDR3 reads TGTGCCAGCAGCACCCCGACCGGGACAGGGGGGGAGACCCAGTACTTC. This translates into CASSTPTGTGGETQYF.

This chain joins TRBV9 and TRBJ2-1; a weak D match, TRBD1 (7 bases). The germline V gene encodes CDR1 SGDLS and CDR2 YYNGEE. This CDR3 spans 14 amino acids. Trimming cost V 4 bases and J 7 bases, with 15 bases left between them. CDR3 protein: CASSKATGRNEQFF. In DNA, the CDR3 is TGTGCCAGCAGCAAAGCGACAGGGAGGAATGAGCAGTTCTTC.

This sequence joins TRBV5-5 and TRBJ2-3, with unresolved D. In germline, CDR1 is SGHKS, CDR2 YYEKEE (reference sequence). V was shortened by 1 base and J by 0 bases, with 24 bases between the two germline ends. The CDR3 extends over 20 amino acids. In DNA form, the CDR3 reads TGTGCCAGCAGCTTGTTGCCAGACTCTACCCTTTTTACTAGCACAGATACGCAGTATTTT. Protein: CASSLLPDSTLFTSTDTQYF.

The chain carries TRBV28 and TRBJ1-1; D is perhaps TRBD1 (6 bases). The CDR3 is made up of 17 amino acids. V lost 3 bases and J 0 bases, leaving 17 bases between the germline ends. Looked up from germline, CDR1 is MDHEN and CDR2 is SYDVKM. CDR3 region: CASSFRLARGLNTEAFF. The CDR3 DNA follows: TGTGCCAGCAGTTTCCGTCTGGCCAGGGGTTTGAACACTGAAGCTTTCTTT.

This sequence joins TRBV12-3 or TRBV12-4 and TRBJ1-2, with 7 nucleotides matching TRBD1. CDR3 length: 12 residues. V dropped 7 bases and J dropped 4; count of bases not matched to a gene: 3. The CDR3 region has the DNA TGTGCCAGCACCGCAGGGGGCTATGGCTACACCTTC. Protein: CASTAGGYGYTF.

This clone is labeled as medium-sized. The CDR3, as DNA: TGTGCCAGCAGGAGGGCAGGGGGCACTGAAGCTTTCTTT. This sequence encodes CASRRAGGTEAFF. The chain combines TRBV6-4 with TRBJ1-1; 7 bases are shared with TRBD1. The CDR3 is 13 amino acids. The ends lost 6 bases at V and 4 bases at J; junction bases unmatched: 5. Germline CDR1 reads MRHNA; CDR2 reads SNTAGT.